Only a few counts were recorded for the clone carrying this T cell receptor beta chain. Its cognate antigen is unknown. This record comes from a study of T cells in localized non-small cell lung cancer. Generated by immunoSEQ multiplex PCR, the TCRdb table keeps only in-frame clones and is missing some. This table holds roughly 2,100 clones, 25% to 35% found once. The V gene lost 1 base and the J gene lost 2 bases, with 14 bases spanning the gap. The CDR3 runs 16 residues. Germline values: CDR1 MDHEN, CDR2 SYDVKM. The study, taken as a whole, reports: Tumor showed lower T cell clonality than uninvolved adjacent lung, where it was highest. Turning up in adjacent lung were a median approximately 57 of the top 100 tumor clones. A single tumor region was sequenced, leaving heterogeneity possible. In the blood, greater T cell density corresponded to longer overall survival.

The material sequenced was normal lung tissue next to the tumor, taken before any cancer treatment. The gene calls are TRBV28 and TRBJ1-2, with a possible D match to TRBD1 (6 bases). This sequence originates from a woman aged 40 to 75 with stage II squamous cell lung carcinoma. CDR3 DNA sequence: TGTGCCAGCAGTTTATTTGGGAAGGGGGGGAACTATGGCTACACCTTC. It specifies CASSLFGKGGNYGYTF.